The present T cell receptor beta chain was sequenced within a study of regulatory T cells in long-lasting Graves disease. Study results and caveats: TRBV28, TRBJ1-2 and TRBJ2-5 were segments that persistent disease favored.

Time point denoted: newly diagnosed GD, antithyroid drugs for less than 3 months. PBMC RNA served as the TCR library source. Only a few counts were recorded for this clonotype. Its antigen is not known. Trimming stripped 5 bases from V and 5 bases from J, with 16 bases between. CDR3 length equals 15 residues. Germline V CDR1 and CDR2: SEHNR, FQNEAQ (reference sequence). HTBI primers from iRepertoire and Arm-PCR of CDR3 regions yielded the TCR beta libraries. In TCRdb, the multiplex PCR reads were re-called with MiXCR into one record per CDR3 protein. This table holds some 370,000 distinct CDR3 sequences, roughly 10% found once. These records were also assigned to another study, of T cells in Graves' hyperthyroidism and ophthalmopathy. That study adds: A set of HTBI primers served as the primers for a first-round RT-PCR of the TCR CDR3.

This receptor was identified in a woman younger than 30 with Graves disease. The chain combines TRBV7-9 with TRBJ2-1; no definite D call. Sequences were derived from peripheral blood mononuclear cells (PBMCs), sampled at new diagnosis, from a patient treated with antithyroid drugs. CDR3 residues: CASSQRAGSDNEQFF. CDR3 bases: TGTGCCAGCAGCCAAAGAGCAGGCAGCGACAATGAGCAGTTCTTC.